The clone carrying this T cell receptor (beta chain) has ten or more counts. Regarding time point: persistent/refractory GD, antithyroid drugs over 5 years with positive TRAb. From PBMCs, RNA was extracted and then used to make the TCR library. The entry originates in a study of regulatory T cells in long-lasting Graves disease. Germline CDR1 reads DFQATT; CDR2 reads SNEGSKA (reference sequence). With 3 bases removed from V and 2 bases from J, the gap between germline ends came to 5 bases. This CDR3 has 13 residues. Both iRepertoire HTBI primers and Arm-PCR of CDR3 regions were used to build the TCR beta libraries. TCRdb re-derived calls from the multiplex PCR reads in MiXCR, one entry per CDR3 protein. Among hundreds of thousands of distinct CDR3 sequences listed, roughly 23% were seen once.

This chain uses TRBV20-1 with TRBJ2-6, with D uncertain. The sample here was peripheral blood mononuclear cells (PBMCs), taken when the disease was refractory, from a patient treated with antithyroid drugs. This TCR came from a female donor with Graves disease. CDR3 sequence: CSASLTGANVLTF. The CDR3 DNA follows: TGCAGTGCTAGCCTAACTGGGGCCAACGTCCTGACTTTC.